Below are 15 T cell receptor beta chains sequenced from a single sample in a study of blood T cell repertoires in COVID-19. Only in-frame clones appear in the TCRdb table, and some are missing; sequencing was by immunoSEQ multiplex PCR. The sample records over 100,000 clones, 75% to 90% being singletons. The sequenced material came from peripheral blood. These receptors all stem from a man aged 60-69 years with COVID-19, enrolled during active disease.

The chain couples TRBV12-3 or TRBV12-4 to TRBJ2-5; the D is unclear. This CDR3 has 12 amino acids. V was shortened by 0 bases and J by 5 bases, with 4 bases between the two germline ends. The CDR3 nucleotides read TGTGCCAGCAGTTTAGCCCAGGAGACCCAGTACTTC. Its protein product is CASSLAQETQYF.

This CDR3 reads CASSHRTGDIYNSPLHF. In DNA, the CDR3 is TGTGCCAGCAGCCACCGGACAGGGGACATATATAATTCACCCCTCCACTTT. V usage is TRBV13 and J usage is TRBJ1-6, with 9 nucleotides matching TRBD1. The germline V gene encodes CDR1 PRHDT and CDR2 FYEKMQ (reference sequence). V gave up 5 bases and J gave up 4 bases; unmatched junction bases: 9. This CDR3 region has 17 residues.

The genes are TRBV5-4 and TRBJ1-6, with 8 bases identical to TRBD1. The CDR3 has 15 residues. After removal of 6 bases from V and 6 bases from J, the junction contained 8 bases not matched to a gene. Germline values: CDR1 SGHNT, CDR2 YYREEE (reference sequence). CDR3 region: CASTPGQAFNSPLHF. For the CDR3, the DNA is TGTGCCAGCACCCCGGGACAGGCATTTAATTCACCCCTCCACTTT.

This clone has only one observation. This chain joins TRBV3-1 (or the pseudogene TRBV3-2) and TRBJ1-2; D is perhaps TRBD1 (5 bases). The V gene lost 4 bases and the J gene lost 5 bases, with 11 bases spanning the gap. Germline CDR1 LGHDT, CDR2 YNNKEL (reference sequence). The CDR3 covers 13 residues. In nucleotides, the CDR3 is TGTGCCAGCAGCCTCGGGGGTTTTTATGGCTACACCTTC. As protein: CASSLGGFYGYTF.

The V gene is TRBV5-1, the J gene TRBJ1-1; 9 nucleotides line up with TRBD1. This CDR3 region has 15 residues. Germline CDR1 is SGHRS and CDR2 is YFSETQ. The J segment lost 5 bases and the V segment lost 5 bases, leaving 10 bases of the junction unmatched. In nucleotides, the CDR3 is TGCGCCAGCAGACCTCCCGGGACAGGGCAAACTGAAGCTTTCTTT. Translated: CASRPPGTGQTEAFF.

This chain uses TRBV28 with TRBJ1-2, with TRBD1 as a possible D gene (5 bases). There are 14 residues in the CDR3. The V gene lost 3 bases and the J gene lost 2 bases, with 10 bases spanning the gap. Per germline, CDR1 MDHEN and CDR2 SYDVKM. CDR3 sequence: CASSLSGRNYGYTF. CDR3 nucleotides: TGTGCCAGCAGTTTGTCAGGGAGGAACTATGGCTACACCTTC.

J is TRBJ2-7 and V is TRBV28, with TRBD2 matching 7 bases. The CDR3 spans 14 residues. Germline V gives CDR1 MDHEN, CDR2 SYDVKM. With 2 bases clipped from V and 3 bases from J, the junction kept 4 bases outside the gene matches. CDR3 in amino acids: CASSLGGDVYEQYF. For the CDR3, the DNA is TGTGCCAGCAGTTTAGGGGGGGACGTCTACGAGCAGTACTTC.

The chain has TRBV4-3 and TRBJ1-2, with D possibly matching TRBD1 (6 bases). With 1 base removed from V and 6 bases from J, the gap between germline ends came to 12 bases. This CDR3 is 14 amino acids long. Per the germline V gene, CDR1 is LGHNA and CDR2 is YSLEER. CDR3: CASSQGWGLNGYTF. The CDR3 DNA sequence: TGCGCCAGCAGCCAAGGCTGGGGGCTGAATGGCTACACCTTC.

V gene TRBV7-3 combines with J gene TRBJ2-2; D gene ambiguous. The CDR3 is made up of 14 amino acids. CDR1 and CDR2 from the germline V gene are SGHTA and FQGTGA. V was shortened by 0 bases and J by 2 bases, with 4 bases between the two germline ends. CDR3 nucleotide sequence: TGTGCCAGCAGCTTAACCCATAACACCGGGGAGCTGTTTTTT. Residues: CASSLTHNTGELFF.

The chain couples TRBV27 to TRBJ1-1; TRBD1 aligns across 7 bases. With 6 bases clipped from V and 4 bases from J, the junction kept 5 bases outside the gene matches. This CDR3 region has 13 residues. The germline CDR1 and CDR2 sequences are MNHEY and SMNVEV (reference sequence). The CDR3 region has the DNA TGTGCCAGCAGAGACAGGGAAGGCACTGAAGCTTTCTTT. It codes for CASRDREGTEAFF.

This clone is a singleton in its sample. The rearrangement uses TRBV25-1 and TRBJ1-3; TRBD1 agrees at 8 bases. Trimming removed 8 bases from V and 2 bases from J; junction bases left unmatched: 5. The V gene's germline CDR1 is MGHDK and CDR2 SYGVNS. The CDR3 covers 14 residues. DNA for the CDR3: TGTGCCAGCGATAGGACAGGGCCTGGAAACACCATATATTTT. This codes for CASDRTGPGNTIYF.

V is TRBV29-1 and J is TRBJ1-6; D is possibly TRBD1 (6 bases). The germline CDR1 and CDR2 sequences are SQVTM and ANQGSEA. The V gene lost 7 bases and the J gene lost 8 bases, with 15 bases spanning the gap. CDR3 length: 13 amino acids. The CDR3, as DNA: TGCAGCGCCCGGACAGAGCGGCATTCACCCCTCCACTTT. This encodes CSARTERHSPLHF.

The chain combines TRBV14 with TRBJ1-4; TRBD1 aligns across 7 bases. CDR1 SGHDN and CDR2 FVKESK come from the germline V gene. V was clipped by 4 bases and J by 6 bases; unmatched bases: 8. CDR3 length: 15 residues. The CDR3 spells CASSPERGTDEKLFF. As DNA, the CDR3 is TGTGCCAGCAGCCCGGAAAGGGGGACAGATGAAAAACTGTTTTTT. The variable domain in full, completed from reference TRBV14 and TRBJ1-4, reads EAGVTQFPSHSVIEKGQTVTLRCDPISGHDNLYWYRRVMGKEIKFLLHFVKESKQDESGMPNNRFLAERTGGTYSTLKVQPAELEDSGVYFCASSPERGTDEKLFFGSGTQLSVL.

The chain has TRBV12-3 or TRBV12-4 and TRBJ2-3; no firm D call. Deletions cut 4 bases from V and 6 bases from J, with 11 bases between. The CDR3 contains 13 residues. CDR3 residues: CASSSRPLDTQYF. DNA of the CDR3: TGTGCCAGCAGTTCGAGGCCCCTGGATACGCAGTATTTT.

This clone was counted a single time. J is TRBJ2-3 and V is TRBV18; a possible D gene is TRBD1 (5 bases). The CDR3 loop spans 16 amino acids. Trimming took 2 bases from V and 6 from J, leaving 18 bases between them. The V gene's germline CDR1 is KGHSH and CDR2 LQKENI. This CDR3 reads CASSPSPQGFTDTQYF. CDR3 coding DNA: TGTGCCAGCTCACCAAGCCCCCAGGGTTTCACTGATACGCAGTATTTT.